Listed here are 10 T cell receptor beta chains from one sample, sequenced in a study of a mutant IDH1 vaccine in newly diagnosed glioma. Noted time point: week 35, safety follow-up. What each vaccine dose contained was 300 ug of mutant IDH1 20-mer peptide, accompanied by topical imiquimod. Only in-frame clones appear in the TCRdb table, and some are missing; sequencing was by immunoSEQ multiplex PCR. The data hold about 50,000 clones, with approximately 92% observed a single time. No antigen has been identified for these receptors. The specimen was PBMCs, collected from a glioma patient whose treatment included an IDH1 peptide vaccine. All receptors come from a man aged 50-60 years with glioma.

The J gene is TRBJ2-2, the V gene TRBV29-1; 11 bases are a match to TRBD2. The CDR3 sequence is 15 residues long. Germline V gives CDR1 SQVTM, CDR2 ANQGSEA. V dropped 6 bases and J dropped 4; count of bases not matched to a gene: 7. This chain's CDR3 is CSVFGLAGGTGELFF. DNA of the CDR3: TGCAGCGTGTTTGGGCTAGCGGGAGGCACCGGGGAGCTGTTTTTT.

On this clone itself: Germline and junction disagree at one end, which may indicate a read error. J is TRBJ2-2 and V is TRBV7-7; D unresolved. CDR1 and CDR2 from the germline V gene are SSHAT and FNYEAQ (reference sequence). The CDR3 has 12 residues. This chain's CDR3 is CASSWQAGELFF. CDR3 in DNA: TGTGCTAGCAGCTGGCAGGCCGGGGAGCTGTTTTTT.

The chain recombines TRBV7-9 with TRBJ2-3; 11 bases line up with TRBD2. This CDR3 has 18 residues. Germline loops: CDR1 SEHNR, CDR2 FQNEAQ (reference sequence). V dropped 5 bases and J dropped 2; count of bases not matched to a gene: 12. CDR3: CASSALTSGEGLTDTQYF. CDR3 sequence (DNA): TGTGCCAGCAGCGCCCTGACTAGCGGGGAGGGACTCACAGATACGCAGTATTTT.

The chain is built from TRBV6-1 and TRBJ1-2; D not certain. Trimming removed 3 bases from V and 8 bases from J, with 16 bases in between. The CDR3 is made up of 14 amino acids. The germline V gene encodes CDR1 MNHNS and CDR2 SASEGT. The CDR3 here is CASSESHPVGGYTF. The DNA for the CDR3 is TGTGCCAGCAGTGAGTCGCACCCGGTTGGGGGCTACACCTTC.

The chain recombines TRBV7-8 with TRBJ1-3; D not resolved. There are 16 residues in the CDR3. V shed 1 base and J shed 4 bases, with 14 bases lying between them. Germline-derived CDR1 and CDR2 are SGHVS and FQNEAQ. The CDR3 spells CASSLEGYRTGNTIYF. CDR3 DNA: TGTGCCAGCAGCTTAGAAGGCTACCGAACCGGAAACACCATATATTTT.

The genes are TRBV5-5 and TRBJ2-2; possible D gene TRBD1, 5 bases. CDR1 and CDR2 (germline): SGHKS, YYEKEE (reference sequence). This CDR3 has 14 amino acids. Trimming stripped 0 bases from V and 7 bases from J, with 10 bases between. The CDR3 DNA is TGTGCCAGCAGCTTGGCCAGGGCTGGCGGGGAGCTGTTTTTT. Residues: CASSLARAGGELFF.

V gene TRBV6-1 combines with J gene TRBJ2-3, with D tentatively TRBD2 (5 bases). V dropped 4 bases and J dropped 2 bases, with 7 bases sitting between them. This CDR3 contains 13 residues. CDR1 MNHNS and CDR2 SASEGT come from the germline V gene. The CDR3 DNA follows: TGTGCCAGCAGTGTAGACTACACAGATACGCAGTATTTT. This gives the protein CASSVDYTDTQYF.

This clone was observed once. V is TRBV27 and J is TRBJ2-7; weak D call: TRBD1 (5 bases). The CDR3 totals 15 residues. Trimming took off 2 bases at V and 4 bases at J, with 15 bases between the two ends. Germline assignment: CDR1 MNHEY and CDR2 SMNVEV (reference sequence). Written as DNA, the CDR3 is TGTGCCAGCAGTTTACTTGGGGAAAGGGGTTACGAGCAGTACTTC. Translating it yields CASSLLGERGYEQYF.

The chain carries TRBV30 and TRBJ1-4; weak D call: TRBD1 (5 bases). The V and J ends lost 5 bases and 0 bases respectively, with 13 bases between them. Germline-derived CDR1 and CDR2 are GTSNPN and SVGIG (reference sequence). The CDR3 extends over 15 amino acids. CDR3 nucleotide sequence: TGTGCCTGGCATTCCGGGGACGCAACTAATGAAAAACTGTTTTTT. It translates to CAWHSGDATNEKLFF.

V gene TRBV29-1 combines with J gene TRBJ2-5; TRBD2 matches 10 bases. The CDR3 sequence is 16 residues long. Germline assignment: CDR1 SQVTM and CDR2 ANQGSEA. V gave up 3 bases and J gave up 1 base; unmatched junction bases: 8. The CDR3 sequence is CSVDGTSAIFQETQYF. CDR3 nucleotide sequence: TGCAGCGTTGATGGGACTAGCGCGATTTTCCAAGAGACCCAGTACTTC.